This T cell receptor beta chain was documented in a study of blood T cell repertoires in COVID-19. Study at large: There were acute and convalescent COVID-19 samples, and they came from the United States, Italy and Spain. T cells, B-cell-depleted T cells, or PBMCs supplied cDNA or gDNA.

Germline V gene data show CDR1 as SGHNT and CDR2 as YYREEE (reference sequence). The CDR3 has 15 amino acids. V dropped 0 bases and J dropped 5; count of bases not matched to a gene: 3. Original methodology: Cell counts per sample came from amplifying reference gene primers. Profiling relied on immunoSEQ multiplex PCR, and the TCRdb table lists in-frame clones only, not all of them. The V and J calls and clone size were taken over from that table, and D and trimming were inferred from the DNA. The sample holds fewer than 300,000 clones; around 78% are singletons and the top ten take about 2.5%. The J gene is TRBJ2-2, the V gene TRBV5-4, with 8 bases lining up with TRBD1. The clonotype was recovered from a woman aged 65 to 85 with active or convalescent COVID-19. The sequencing input was peripheral blood. CDR3 sequence reads: CASSLAQGVTGELFF. CDR3 nucleotides: TGTGCCAGCAGCTTGGCACAGGGGGTAACCGGGGAGCTGTTTTTT.